The clone carrying this TCR beta chain was seen ten or more times. Its antigen remains unidentified. TCRdb re-called the PCR reads with MiXCR, one entry per CDR3 protein. The sample contains about 640,000 distinct CDR3 sequences, 15% to 20% of which appear only once. Germline V gene lookup returns CDR1 SGHDT and CDR2 YYEEEE. V dropped 0 bases and J dropped 6; count of bases not matched to a gene: 4. The CDR3 runs 16 residues. The data originate from a study of molecular identifiers for immune sequencing clone quantification. Findings and limits, study-wide: Clones above 20 RNA copies contained over 97% of effector molecules but under 1% of naive ones.

Sequencing used naive CD8+ T cells from blood, with Jurkat cell RNA spiked in. Subset reported: FACS-sorted CD8+CD4-CCR7+CD45RA+ naive T cells. This clonotype was sampled from a human donor in good health. Some libraries in this study had Jurkat cell RNA spiked in. This chain joins TRBV5-6 and TRBJ2-3; 13 bases align to TRBD2. CDR3 bases: TGTGCCAGCAGCTTGGGGACTAGCGGGAGATTCGATACGCAGTATTTT. This translates into CASSLGTSGRFDTQYF. The complete variable domain, with remaining parts taken from reference TRBV5-6 and TRBJ2-3, reads DAGVTQSPTHLIKTRGQQVTLRCSPKSGHDTVSWYQQALGQGPQFIFQYYEEEERQRGNFPDRFSGHQFPNYSSELNVNALLLGDSALYLCASSLGTSGRFDTQYFGPGTRLTVL.